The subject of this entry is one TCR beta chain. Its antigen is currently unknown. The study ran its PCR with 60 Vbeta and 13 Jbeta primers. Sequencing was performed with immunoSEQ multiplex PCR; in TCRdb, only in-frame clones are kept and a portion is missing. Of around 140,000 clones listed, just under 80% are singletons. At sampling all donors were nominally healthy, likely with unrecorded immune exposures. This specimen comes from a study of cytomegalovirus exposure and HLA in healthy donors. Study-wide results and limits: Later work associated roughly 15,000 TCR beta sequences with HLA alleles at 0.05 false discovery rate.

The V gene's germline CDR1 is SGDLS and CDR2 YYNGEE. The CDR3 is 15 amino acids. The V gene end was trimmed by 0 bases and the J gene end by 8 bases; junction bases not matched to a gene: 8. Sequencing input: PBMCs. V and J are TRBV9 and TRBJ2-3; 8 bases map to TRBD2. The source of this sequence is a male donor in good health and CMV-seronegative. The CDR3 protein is CASSVAADRGGTQYF. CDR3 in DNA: TGTGCCAGCAGCGTAGCCGCGGACCGGGGGGGTACGCAGTATTTT.